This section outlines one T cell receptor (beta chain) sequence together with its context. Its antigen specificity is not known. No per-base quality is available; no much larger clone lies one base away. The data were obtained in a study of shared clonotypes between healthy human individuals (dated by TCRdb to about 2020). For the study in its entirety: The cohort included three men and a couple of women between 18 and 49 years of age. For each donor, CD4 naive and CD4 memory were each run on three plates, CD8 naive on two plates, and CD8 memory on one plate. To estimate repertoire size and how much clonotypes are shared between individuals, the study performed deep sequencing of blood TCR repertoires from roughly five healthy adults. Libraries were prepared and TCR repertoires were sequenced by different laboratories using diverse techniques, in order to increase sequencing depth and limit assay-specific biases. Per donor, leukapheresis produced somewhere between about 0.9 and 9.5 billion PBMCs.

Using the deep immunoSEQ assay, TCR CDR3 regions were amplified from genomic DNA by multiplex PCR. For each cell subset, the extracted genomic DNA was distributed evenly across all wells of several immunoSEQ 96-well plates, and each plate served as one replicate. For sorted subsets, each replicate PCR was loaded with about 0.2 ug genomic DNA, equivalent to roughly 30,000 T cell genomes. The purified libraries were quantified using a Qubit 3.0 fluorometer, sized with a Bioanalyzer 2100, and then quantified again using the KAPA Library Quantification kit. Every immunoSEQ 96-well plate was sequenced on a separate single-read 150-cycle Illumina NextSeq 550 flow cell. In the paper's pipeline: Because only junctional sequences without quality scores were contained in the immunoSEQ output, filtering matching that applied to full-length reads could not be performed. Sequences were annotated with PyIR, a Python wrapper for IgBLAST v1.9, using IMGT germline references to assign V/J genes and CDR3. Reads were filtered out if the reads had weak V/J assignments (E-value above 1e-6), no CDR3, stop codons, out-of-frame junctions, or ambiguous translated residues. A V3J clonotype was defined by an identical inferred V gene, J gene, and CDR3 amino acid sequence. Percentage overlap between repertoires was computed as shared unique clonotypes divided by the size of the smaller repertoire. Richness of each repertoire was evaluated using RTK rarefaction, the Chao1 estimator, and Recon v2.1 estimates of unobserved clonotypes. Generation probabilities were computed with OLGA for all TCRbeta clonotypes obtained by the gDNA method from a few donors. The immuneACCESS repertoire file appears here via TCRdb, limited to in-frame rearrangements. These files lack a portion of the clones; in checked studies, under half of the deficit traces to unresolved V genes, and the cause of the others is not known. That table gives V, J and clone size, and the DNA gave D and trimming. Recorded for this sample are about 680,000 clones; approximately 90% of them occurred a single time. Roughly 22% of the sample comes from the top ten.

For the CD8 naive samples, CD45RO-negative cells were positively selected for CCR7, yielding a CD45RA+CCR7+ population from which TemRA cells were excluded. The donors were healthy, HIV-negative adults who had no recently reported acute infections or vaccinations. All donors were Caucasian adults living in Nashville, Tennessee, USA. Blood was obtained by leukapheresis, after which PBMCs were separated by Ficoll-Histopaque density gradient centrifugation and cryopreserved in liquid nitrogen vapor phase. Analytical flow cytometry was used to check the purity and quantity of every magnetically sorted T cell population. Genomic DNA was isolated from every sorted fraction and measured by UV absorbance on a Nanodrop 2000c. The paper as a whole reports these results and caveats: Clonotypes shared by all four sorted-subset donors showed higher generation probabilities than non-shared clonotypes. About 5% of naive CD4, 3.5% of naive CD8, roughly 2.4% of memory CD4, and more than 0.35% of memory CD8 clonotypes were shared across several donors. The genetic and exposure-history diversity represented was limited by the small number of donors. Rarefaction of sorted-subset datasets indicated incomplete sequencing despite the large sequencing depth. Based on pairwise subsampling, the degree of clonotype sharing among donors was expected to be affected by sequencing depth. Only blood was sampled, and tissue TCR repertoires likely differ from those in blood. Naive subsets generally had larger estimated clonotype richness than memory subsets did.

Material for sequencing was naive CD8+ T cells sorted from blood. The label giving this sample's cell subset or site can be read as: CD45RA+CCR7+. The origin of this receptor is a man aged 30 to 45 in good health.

The bases read TGTGCCAGCAGTGCTAACAGGGGGCTAGAGACCCAGTACTTC. Translated, it reads CASSANRGLETQYF. The chain was built from TRBV27 and TRBJ2-5; 9 nucleotides in the junction match TRBD1. The CDR3 contains 14 residues, cysteine and phenylalanine counted. The entry retains the CDR3 DNA only, 42 bases that are in frame from base 1. V and J are trimmed by 5 bases and 4 bases, and the gene matches miss 5 bases of the junction. The germline V gene (reference sequence) sets CDR1 to MNHEY and CDR2 to SMNVEV.